The 20 T cell receptor beta chains given below trace back to one sample, sequenced in a study of blood T cell repertoires in COVID-19. Only in-frame clones appear in the TCRdb table, and some are missing; sequencing was by immunoSEQ multiplex PCR. Of 200,000 to 300,000 clones in the sample, 86% were seen once. The sample was PBMCs or T cells enriched from blood (not recorded which). Receptors were obtained from a woman in her 50s who had recovered from COVID-19.

The V call is TRBV6-5, the J call TRBJ2-5, with 14 bases matching TRBD2. CDR1 is MNHEY, CDR2 SVGAGI, per germline. This CDR3 is 15 amino acids long. V lost 6 bases and J lost 5; bases outside the gene matches: 5. The CDR3 bases are TGTGCCAGCAGGGCCCGGACTAGCGGGAGGGAGACCCAGTACTTC. Protein product: CASRARTSGRETQYF.

The rearrangement uses TRBV14 and TRBJ2-7; D is unresolved. Germline V CDR1 and CDR2: SGHDN, FVKESK. The CDR3 runs 13 residues. V shed 2 bases and J shed 0 bases, with 5 bases lying between them. The CDR3 sequence: CASSQSDSYEQYF. For the CDR3, the DNA is TGTGCCAGCAGCCAAAGCGACTCCTACGAGCAGTACTTC.

V usage is TRBV9 and J usage is TRBJ2-1; 8 bases are a match to TRBD2. V trimming: 2 bases; J trimming: 4 bases; junction bases outside the gene matches: 5. Per germline, CDR1 SGDLS and CDR2 YYNGEE. The CDR3 runs 15 residues. This CDR3 reads CASSVSSGGYNEQFF. DNA of the CDR3: TGTGCCAGCAGCGTTTCCTCGGGGGGGTACAATGAGCAGTTCTTC. Using reference TRBV9 and TRBJ2-1 for the parts outside the CDR3, the full variable domain is DSGVTQTPKHLITATGQRVTLRCSPRSGDLSVYWYQQSLDQGLQFLIQYYNGEERAKGNILERFSAQQFPDLHSELNLSSLELGDSALYFCASSVSSGGYNEQFFGPGTRLTVL.

This clone is a singleton in its sample. J is TRBJ1-5 and V is TRBV18; a possible D gene is TRBD1 (5 bases). Germline CDR1 reads KGHSH; CDR2 reads LQKENI. Trimming removed 3 bases at V and 8 bases at J, with 11 bases between. The CDR3 spans 13 residues. CDR3 residues: CASSPQGREPQHF. The CDR3 nucleotides read TGTGCCAGCTCACCCCAGGGAAGGGAGCCCCAGCATTTT.

The chain has TRBV28 and TRBJ2-1; the match to TRBD2 covers 7 bases. Per the germline V gene, CDR1 is MDHEN and CDR2 is SYDVKM. The CDR3 loop spans 15 amino acids. Trimming removed 6 bases from V and 4 bases from J; junction bases left unmatched: 9. The CDR3: CASSRSSGGYNEQFF. As DNA, the CDR3 is TGTGCCAGCAGCCGATCTAGCGGAGGATACAATGAGCAGTTCTTC. Combining the CDR3 with reference TRBV28 and TRBJ2-1 gives the whole variable domain DVKVTQSSRYLVKRTGEKVFLECVQDMDHENMFWYRQDPGLGLRLIYFSYDVKMKEKGDIPEGYSVSREKKERFSLILESASTNQTSMYLCASSRSSGGYNEQFFGPGTRLTVL.

CDR3 nucleotide sequence: TGTGCCAGCAGCCCAAGTGTGACTAGCCGGTGGGGTGAGCAGTTCTTC. This gives the protein CASSPSVTSRWGEQFF. The V gene is TRBV7-3, the J gene TRBJ2-1, with 7 positions matching TRBD2. CDR3 size: 16 residues. Trimming at V came to 5 bases and at J to 9 bases, leaving 16 bases not matched to a gene. The germline gives CDR1 SGHTA, CDR2 FQGTGA.

This clone was detected once. CDR3 amino acids: CASKRKTPIDYEQYF. The CDR3 bases are TGTGCCAGCAAGCGGAAGACGCCGATAGATTACGAGCAGTACTTC. V gene TRBV7-8 combines with J gene TRBJ2-7, with D tentatively TRBD2 (5 bases). From germline, CDR1 is SGHVS and CDR2 FQNEAQ. The germline V and J ends were trimmed by 7 bases and 4 bases, with 20 bases remaining between them. The CDR3 is 15 amino acids. The whole variable domain, filled in from reference TRBV7-8 and TRBJ2-7, reads GAGVSQSPRYKVAKRGQDVALRCDPISGHVSLFWYQQALGQGPEFLTYFQNEAQLDKSGLPSDRFFAERPEGSVSTLKIQRTQQEDSAVYLCASKRKTPIDYEQYFGPGTRLTVT.

The J gene is TRBJ2-1, the V gene TRBV9; 11 bases line up with TRBD2. CDR3 size: 16 residues. Germline CDR1 SGDLS, CDR2 YYNGEE. J lost 5 bases, V lost 3 bases, and 7 bases had no gene match. CDR3 bases: TGTGCCAGCAGCGCCAGAGGGACTAGCGGCAACAATGAGCAGTTCTTC. Protein: CASSARGTSGNNEQFF.

The V gene is TRBV27, the J gene TRBJ1-1; TRBD1 might be the D (6 bases). CDR3 size: 11 residues. Germline assignment: CDR1 MNHEY and CDR2 SMNVEV (reference sequence). Deletions cut 10 bases from V and 8 bases from J, with 14 bases between. The DNA of the CDR3 is TGTGCCACCGGGAGGGGGGACGAAGCTTTCTTT. Protein sequence: CATGRGDEAFF.

V usage is TRBV11-2 and J usage is TRBJ2-3; TRBD1 might be the D (5 bases). V was shortened by 1 base and J by 2 bases, with 7 bases between the two germline ends. The CDR3 length is 14 residues. Germline CDR1 SGHAT, CDR2 FQNNGV. CDR3 region: CASSLGQNTDTQYF. The CDR3, as DNA: TGTGCCAGCAGCTTAGGACAGAACACAGATACGCAGTATTTT.

The V and J genes are TRBV19 and TRBJ2-7, with a possible D match to TRBD2 (6 bases). Trimming left V 6 bases short and J 2 bases short, with 17 bases between. Germline V lookup: CDR1 LNHDA, CDR2 SQIVND (reference sequence). The CDR3 runs 15 residues. CDR3 DNA sequence: TGTGCCAGTAGATACAAGTGGGAGGTCACCTACGAGCAGTACTTC. This codes for CASRYKWEVTYEQYF.

The chain joins TRBV9 to TRBJ2-1, with D unresolved. Germline CDR1 SGDLS, CDR2 YYNGEE. The CDR3 runs 13 residues. Trimming removed 4 bases from V and 4 bases from J, with 9 bases in between. CDR3 region: CASSHGLYNEQFF. CDR3 DNA: TGTGCCAGCAGCCATGGCTTGTACAATGAGCAGTTCTTC.

The chain links TRBV15 to TRBJ2-3, with TRBD1 matching over 9 bases. V dropped 1 base and J dropped 3; count of bases not matched to a gene: 5. The CDR3 totals 16 residues. Germline values: CDR1 LNHNV, CDR2 YYDKDF (reference sequence). This CDR3 is CATSRVGQGFTDTQYF. CDR3 bases: TGTGCCACCAGCAGAGTAGGACAGGGGTTTACAGATACGCAGTATTTT.

In this sample, this clone turned up a few times. V usage is TRBV24-1 and J usage is TRBJ2-6, with 7 positions matching TRBD1. After removal of 3 bases from V and 2 bases from J, the junction contained 3 bases not matched to a gene. This CDR3 spans 16 amino acids. Germline V lookup: CDR1 KGHDR, CDR2 SFDVKD. CDR3 DNA sequence: TGTGCCACCAGTGATCCGACAGGGACTGGGGCCAACGTCCTGACTTTC. This sequence encodes CATSDPTGTGANVLTF.

This clone came up once. V and J are TRBV7-2 and TRBJ2-7, with 8 bases aligning to TRBD2. J gave up 3 bases and V 4 bases, and 17 bases lay outside the gene matches. The CDR3 length is 18 residues. Looked up from germline, CDR1 is SGHTA and CDR2 is FQGNSA. In DNA form, the CDR3 reads TGTGCCAGCAGCTCCCGGCACAGGGTTAGCGGGACCCACTACGAGCAGTACTTC. This encodes CASSSRHRVSGTHYEQYF.

The chain has TRBV5-6 and TRBJ1-5; weak D call: TRBD1 (5 bases). This CDR3 is 17 amino acids long. Germline V gives CDR1 SGHDT, CDR2 YYEEEE. Trimming pared 1 base from V and 0 bases from J, leaving 14 bases between. CDR3 sequence reads: CASSLWGAVNSNQPQHF. CDR3 bases: TGTGCCAGCAGCTTGTGGGGCGCGGTCAATAGCAATCAGCCCCAGCATTTT.

This rearrangement joins TRBV7-9 to TRBJ2-7; perhaps TRBD2 as D (5 bases). Trimming shortened V by 4 bases and J by 5 bases, and 15 bases separated the two germline ends. Germline assignment: CDR1 SEHNR and CDR2 FQNEAQ (reference sequence). This CDR3 has 14 amino acids. This chain's CDR3 is CASSSSGTRNEQYF. In DNA, the CDR3 is TGTGCCAGCAGCTCATCGGGAACCAGGAACGAGCAGTACTTC.

The chain employs TRBV7-9 and TRBJ1-1, with a possible D match to TRBD1 (6 bases). V lost 5 bases and J 3 bases, leaving 16 bases between the germline ends. This CDR3 has 15 amino acids. In germline, CDR1 is SEHNR, CDR2 FQNEAQ (reference sequence). The CDR3, as DNA: TGTGCCAGCAGCCCCCGTGAAGGGGGGGACACTGAAGCTTTCTTT. Amino acids: CASSPREGGDTEAFF.

The chain combines TRBV30 with TRBJ2-4, with D unclear. V was pared by 0 bases and J by 3 bases, with 9 bases between. The CDR3 runs to 14 residues. CDR1 GTSNPN and CDR2 SVGIG come from the germline V gene (reference sequence). The CDR3 region is CAWSVHNSKNIQYF. DNA of the CDR3: TGTGCCTGGAGTGTACATAACAGCAAAAACATTCAGTACTTC. The entire variable domain, with the rest obtained from reference TRBV30 and TRBJ2-4, is as follows: SQTIHQWPATLVQPVGSPLSLECTVEGTSNPNLYWYRQAAGRGLQLLFYSVGIGQISSEVPQNLSASRPQDRQFILSSKKLLLSDSGFYLCAWSVHNSKNIQYFGAGTRLSVL.

The V call is TRBV6-2 or TRBV6-3, the J call TRBJ1-2; 7 nucleotides agree with TRBD1. The germline V gene has CDR1 MNHEY and CDR2 SVGEGT. V gave up 4 bases and J gave up 4 bases; unmatched junction bases: 9. This CDR3 is 15 amino acids long. CDR3: CASSFGTVVGYGYTF. CDR3 nucleotides: TGTGCCAGCAGTTTCGGGACAGTTGTCGGCTATGGCTACACCTTC.